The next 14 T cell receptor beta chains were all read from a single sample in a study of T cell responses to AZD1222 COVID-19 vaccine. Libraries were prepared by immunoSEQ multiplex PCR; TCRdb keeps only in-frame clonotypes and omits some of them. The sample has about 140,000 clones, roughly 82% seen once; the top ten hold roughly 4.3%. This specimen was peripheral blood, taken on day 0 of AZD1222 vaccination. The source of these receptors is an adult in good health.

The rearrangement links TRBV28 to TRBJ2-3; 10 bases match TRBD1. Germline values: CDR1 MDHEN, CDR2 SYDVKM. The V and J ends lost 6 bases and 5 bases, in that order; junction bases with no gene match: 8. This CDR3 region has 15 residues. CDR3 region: CASSPDRGHGDTQYF. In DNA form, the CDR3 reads TGTGCCAGCAGCCCCGACAGGGGGCATGGAGATACGCAGTATTTT.

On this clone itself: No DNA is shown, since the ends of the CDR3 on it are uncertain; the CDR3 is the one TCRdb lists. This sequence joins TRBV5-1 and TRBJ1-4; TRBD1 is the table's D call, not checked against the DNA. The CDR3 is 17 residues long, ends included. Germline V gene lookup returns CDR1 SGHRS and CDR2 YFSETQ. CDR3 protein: CASSLVSVSATNEKLFF.

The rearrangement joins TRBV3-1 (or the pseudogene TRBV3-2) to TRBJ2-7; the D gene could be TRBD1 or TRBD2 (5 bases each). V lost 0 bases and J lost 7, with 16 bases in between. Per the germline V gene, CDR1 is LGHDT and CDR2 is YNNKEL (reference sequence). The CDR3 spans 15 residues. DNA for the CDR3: TGTGCCAGCAGCCAAGAGGTAGGGGCGGGTAAGGAGCAGTACTTC. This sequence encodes CASSQEVGAGKEQYF.

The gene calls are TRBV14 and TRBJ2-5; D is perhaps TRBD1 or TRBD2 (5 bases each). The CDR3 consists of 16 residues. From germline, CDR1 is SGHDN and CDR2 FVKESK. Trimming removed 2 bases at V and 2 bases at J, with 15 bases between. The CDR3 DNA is TGTGCCAGCAGCCAATGGGGGTTCGAGTCGCAAGAGACCCAGTACTTC. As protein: CASSQWGFESQETQYF.

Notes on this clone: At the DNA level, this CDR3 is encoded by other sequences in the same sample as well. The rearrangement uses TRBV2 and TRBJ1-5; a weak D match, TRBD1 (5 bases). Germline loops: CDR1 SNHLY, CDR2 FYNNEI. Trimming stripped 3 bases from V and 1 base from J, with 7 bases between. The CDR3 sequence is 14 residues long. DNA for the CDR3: TGTGCCAGCAGTGAGGGGACCAGCAATCAGCCCCAGCATTTT. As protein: CASSEGTSNQPQHF.

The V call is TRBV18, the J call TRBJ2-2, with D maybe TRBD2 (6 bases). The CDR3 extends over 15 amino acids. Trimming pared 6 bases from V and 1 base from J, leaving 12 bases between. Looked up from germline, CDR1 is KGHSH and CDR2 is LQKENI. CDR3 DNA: TGTGCCAGCTCCCTCAACGGGGGGAACACCGGGGAGCTGTTTTTT. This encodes CASSLNGGNTGELFF.

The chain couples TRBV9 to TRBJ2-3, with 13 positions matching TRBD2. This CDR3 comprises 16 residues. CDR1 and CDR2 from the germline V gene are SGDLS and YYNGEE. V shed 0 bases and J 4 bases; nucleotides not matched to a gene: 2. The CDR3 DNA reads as TGTGCCAGCAGCGTAGTCGGGACTAGCGGGGCAGATACGCAGTATTTT. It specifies CASSVVGTSGADTQYF.

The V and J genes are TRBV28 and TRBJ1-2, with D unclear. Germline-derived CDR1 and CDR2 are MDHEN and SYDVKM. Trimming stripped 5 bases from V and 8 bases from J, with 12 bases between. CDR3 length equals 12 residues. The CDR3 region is CASSQPVGGYTF. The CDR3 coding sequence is TGTGCCAGCAGTCAACCTGTAGGGGGCTACACCTTC.

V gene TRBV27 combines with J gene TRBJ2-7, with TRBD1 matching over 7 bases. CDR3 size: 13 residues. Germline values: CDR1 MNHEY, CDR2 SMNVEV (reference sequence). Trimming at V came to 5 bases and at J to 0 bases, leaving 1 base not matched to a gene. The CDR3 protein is CASSRDSSYEQYF. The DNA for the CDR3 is TGTGCCAGCAGTCGGGACAGCTCCTACGAGCAGTACTTC.

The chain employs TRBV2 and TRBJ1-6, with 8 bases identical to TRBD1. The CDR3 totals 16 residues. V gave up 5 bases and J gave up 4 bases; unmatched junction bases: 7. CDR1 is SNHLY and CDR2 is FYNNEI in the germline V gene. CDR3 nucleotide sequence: TGTGCCAGCAGTCGGGACAGGCTAGAATATAATTCACCCCTCCACTTT. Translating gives CASSRDRLEYNSPLHF. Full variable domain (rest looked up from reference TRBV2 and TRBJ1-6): EPEVTQTPSHQVTQMGQEVILRCVPISNHLYFYWYRQILGQKVEFLVSFYNNEISEKSEIFDDQFSVERPDGSNFTLKIRSTKLEDSAMYFCASSRDRLEYNSPLHFGNGTRLTVT.

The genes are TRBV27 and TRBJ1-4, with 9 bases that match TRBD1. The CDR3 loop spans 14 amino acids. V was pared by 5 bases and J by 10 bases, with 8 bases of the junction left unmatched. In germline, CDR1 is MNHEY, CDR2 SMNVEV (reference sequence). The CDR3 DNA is TGTGCCAGCAGTGGACAGGGGAATTCGGCAAAACTGTTTTTT. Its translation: CASSGQGNSAKLFF.

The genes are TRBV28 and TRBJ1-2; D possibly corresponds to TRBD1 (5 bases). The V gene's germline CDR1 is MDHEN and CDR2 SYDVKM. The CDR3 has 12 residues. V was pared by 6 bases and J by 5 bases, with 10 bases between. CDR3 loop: CASSGQTYGYTF. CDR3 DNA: TGTGCCAGCAGCGGACAAACTTATGGCTACACCTTC.

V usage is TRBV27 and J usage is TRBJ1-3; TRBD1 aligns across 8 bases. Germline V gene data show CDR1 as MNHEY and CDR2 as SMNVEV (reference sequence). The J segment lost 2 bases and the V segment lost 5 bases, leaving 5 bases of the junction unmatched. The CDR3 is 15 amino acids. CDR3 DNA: TGTGCCAGCAGTCCCAGGGGGCTTCCTGGAAACACCATATATTTT. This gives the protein CASSPRGLPGNTIYF.

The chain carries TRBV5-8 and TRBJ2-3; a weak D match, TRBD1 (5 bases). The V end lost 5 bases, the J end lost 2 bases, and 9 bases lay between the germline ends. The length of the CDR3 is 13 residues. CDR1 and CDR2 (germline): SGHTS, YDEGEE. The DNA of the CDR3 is TGTGCCAGCAGGGGGCACGCCACAGATACGCAGTATTTT. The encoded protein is CASRGHATDTQYF.